Listed here are 6 T cell receptor beta chains from one sample, sequenced in a study of shared clonotypes between healthy human individuals. The data were produced by immunoSEQ multiplex PCR, yet TCRdb's version contains in-frame clones alone and is incomplete. The table records over 1.5 million clones, around 98% of them present only once. Source material: naive CD4+ T cells sorted from blood. Specified subset: CD45RA+ positively selected. Receptor source: a man aged 30-40 years in good health.

This clone was recorded only once. The V and J genes are TRBV4-3 and TRBJ2-5; perhaps TRBD1 as D (5 bases). Germline V gene sequence: CDR1 LGHNA, CDR2 YSLEER. Trimming took off 0 bases at V and 3 bases at J, with 8 bases between the two ends. The CDR3 has 14 amino acids. CDR3 bases: TGCGCCAGCAGCCAAGAAGGCAGGGAAGAGACCCAGTACTTC. It encodes CASSQEGREETQYF.

V is TRBV7-9 and J is TRBJ2-3; D might be TRBD2 (6 bases). V lost 5 bases and J 0 bases, leaving 15 bases between the germline ends. Germline assignment: CDR1 SEHNR and CDR2 FQNEAQ (reference sequence). The CDR3 is 16 amino acids. CDR3 in amino acids: CASSPLTRLSTDTQYF. As DNA, the CDR3 is TGTGCCAGCAGCCCCCTGACTAGGTTAAGCACAGATACGCAGTATTTT. Complete variable domain (other parts from reference TRBV7-9 and TRBJ2-3): DTGVSQNPRHKITKRGQNVTFRCDPISEHNRLYWYRQTLGQGPEFLTYFQNEAQLEKSRLLSDRFSAERPKGSFSTLEIQRTEQGDSAMYLCASSPLTRLSTDTQYFGPGTRLTVL.

V usage is TRBV19 and J usage is TRBJ1-4; TRBD1 matches 8 bases. J was trimmed by 0 bases and V by 6 bases; bases with no gene match: 15. Per the germline V gene, CDR1 is LNHDA and CDR2 is SQIVND (reference sequence). The CDR3 is made up of 19 amino acids. The CDR3 DNA is TGTGCCAGTAGACCTTCAGGGGGCGCTTGGAGTGCAACTAATGAAAAACTGTTTTTT. It codes for CASRPSGGAWSATNEKLFF.

The chain uses TRBV7-7 and TRBJ2-3; 12 bases are shared with TRBD2. CDR3 length: 16 residues. Germline CDR1 SSHAT, CDR2 FNYEAQ (reference sequence). V lost 4 bases to trimming and J lost 2 bases; unmatched junction nucleotides: 4. CDR3 nucleotides: TGTGCCAGCAGCTCTGGACTAGCGGGGCTCACAGATACGCAGTATTTT. It encodes CASSSGLAGLTDTQYF.

The chain has TRBV7-3 and TRBJ2-1, with 7 bases lining up with TRBD1. The germline CDR1 and CDR2 sequences are SGHTA and FQGTGA. CDR3 length: 14 residues. V shed 6 bases, J shed 7 bases, and the junction held 9 bases outside the gene matches. The CDR3 here is CASSRQGPGNEQFF. CDR3 sequence (DNA): TGTGCCAGCAGTAGACAGGGTCCGGGGAATGAGCAGTTCTTC.

V usage is TRBV9 and J usage is TRBJ1-1, with D perhaps TRBD1 (5 bases). This CDR3 region has 14 residues. V was pared by 4 bases and J by 2 bases, with 12 bases between. CDR1 and CDR2 (germline): SGDLS, YYNGEE. For the CDR3, the DNA is TGTGCCAGCAGCCCGGACATGGGAAACACTGAAGCTTTCTTT. Translation gives CASSPDMGNTEAFF.